The 2 T cell receptor beta chains presented below share a single source sample, sequenced in a study of shared clonotypes between healthy human individuals. Assay: immunoSEQ multiplex PCR; the TCRdb copy retains only in-frame clones and omits some. Altogether some 2.1 million clones are present, roughly 94% being singletons, with the ten largest covering 1.1%. Terminally differentiated effector memory CD45RA+ cells were left out of the naive CD8 fraction, which was CD45RO-negative and positively selected for CCR7. Material for sequencing was naive CD8+ T cells sorted from blood. The receptors originated from a man between 18 and 29 years old in good health.

The chain is built from TRBV9 and TRBJ2-7, with TRBD2 identical over 8 bases. J was trimmed by 6 bases and V by 5 bases; bases with no gene match: 16. This CDR3 contains 16 residues. CDR1 is SGDLS, CDR2 YYNGEE, per germline. The chain's CDR3 is CASSSGGGGMEVEQYF. Here the CDR3 DNA reads TGTGCCAGCAGTTCCGGAGGCGGGGGGATGGAGGTCGAGCAGTACTTC.

The gene calls are TRBV4-1 and TRBJ2-4, with 11 nucleotides matching TRBD2. The CDR3 is made up of 17 amino acids. The V and J ends lost 1 base and 6 bases, in that order; junction bases with no gene match: 8. Germline CDR1 reads MGHRA; CDR2 reads YSYEKL. CDR3: CASSQGLAGGLGNIQYF. Here the CDR3 DNA reads TGCGCCAGCAGCCAAGGGTTAGCGGGGGGGCTAGGAAACATTCAGTACTTC.